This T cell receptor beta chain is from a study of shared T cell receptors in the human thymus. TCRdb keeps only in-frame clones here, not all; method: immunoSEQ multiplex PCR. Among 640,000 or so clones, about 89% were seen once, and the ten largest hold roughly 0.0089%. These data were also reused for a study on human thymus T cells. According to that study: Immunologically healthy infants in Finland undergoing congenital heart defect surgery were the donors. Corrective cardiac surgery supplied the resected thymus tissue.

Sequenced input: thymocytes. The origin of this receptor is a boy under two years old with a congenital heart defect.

As DNA, the CDR3 is TGTGCCAGCAGTTTTCTGAGTGGGGCTAACTACGAGCAGTACTTC. Encoded protein: CASSFLSGANYEQYF. V usage is TRBV27 and J usage is TRBJ2-7, with D perhaps TRBD1 (5 bases). CDR3 size: 15 residues. Trimming took 3 bases from V and 3 from J, leaving 15 bases between them. Germline CDR1 MNHEY, CDR2 SMNVEV (reference sequence).